The clone carrying this T cell receptor (beta chain) was observed many times. Its target is not known. Time point reported: pre-sensitization, week 0. Documented treatment: therapeutic diphenylcyclopropenone sensitization with weekly scalp DPC. MiXCR was run by TCRdb on the RACE reads, yielding one entry per CDR3 protein. The repertoire holds about 120,000 distinct CDR3 sequences, with approximately 12% as singletons. CDR3 length equals 13 residues. Trimming removed 10 bases from V and 5 bases from J; junction bases left unmatched: 10. Germline V CDR1 and CDR2: MDHEN, SYDVKM. This specimen belongs to a study of human T cells and chemical hapten exposure. Findings of the study overall: Controls had significantly fewer large CDR3 similarity clusters than were formed by expanded TCRs.

Sample: whole blood, taken in connection with sensitization to the hapten diphenylcyclopropenone (DPC). The receptor's source is a woman younger than 30 with alopecia areata. Some clones in this sample may be carry-over from other donors' samples. V is TRBV28 and J is TRBJ1-1, with 7 bases matching TRBD1. The CDR3 reads CATLRQGPTEAFF. The CDR3 nucleotides read TGTGCCACCTTGAGACAGGGTCCGACTGAAGCTTTCTTT.